This TCR beta chain emerged from a study of T cell changes during pregnancy in multiple sclerosis. V dropped 2 bases and J dropped 8 bases, with 12 bases sitting between them. The CDR3 loop spans 13 amino acids. Germline V gene sequence: CDR1 MNHNY, CDR2 SVGAGI (reference sequence). Profiling relied on immunoSEQ multiplex PCR, and the TCRdb table lists in-frame clones only, not all of them. This repertoire shows approximately 54,000 clones, around 92% found once; its top ten account for approximately 1%. The receptor's source is a female donor in good health, enrolled as a control in a pregnancy study. The specimen was peripheral blood, collected after pregnancy. The V gene is TRBV6-6, the J gene TRBJ1-1; D is perhaps TRBD1 (5 bases). The CDR3 nucleotides read TGTGCCAGCAGTTACGTTAAGGACAACGAAGCTTTCTTT. Amino acid sequence: CASSYVKDNEAFF.